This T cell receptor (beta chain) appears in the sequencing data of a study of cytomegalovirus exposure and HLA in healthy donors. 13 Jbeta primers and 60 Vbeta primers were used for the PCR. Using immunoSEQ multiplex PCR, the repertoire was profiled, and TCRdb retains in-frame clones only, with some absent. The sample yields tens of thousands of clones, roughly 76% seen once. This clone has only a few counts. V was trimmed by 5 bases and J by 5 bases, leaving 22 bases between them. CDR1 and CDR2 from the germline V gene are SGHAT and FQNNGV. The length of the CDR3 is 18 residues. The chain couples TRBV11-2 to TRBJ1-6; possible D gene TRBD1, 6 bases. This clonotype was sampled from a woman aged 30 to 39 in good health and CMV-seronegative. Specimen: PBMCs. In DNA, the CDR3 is TGTGCCAGCAGCCGGACAGTCTTGATCGCAGGAGATAATTCACCCCTCCACTTT. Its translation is CASSRTVLIAGDNSPLHF.